This T cell receptor beta chain was documented in a study of cytomegalovirus exposure and HLA in healthy donors. Study-level results: Investigators reported fewer than 200 TCR beta chains as tied to cytomegalovirus. In an earlier analysis, in fewer than 700 donors, most V segments appeared productive either ~87% or ~30% of the time. The likely origin of a cluster of highly shared sequence variants was a sequencing artifact. In a later analysis, HLA-C alleles had the fewest associated TCRs, DRB1 alleles the most.

Turning to this clone: Its antigen is not known.

Use of 60 Vbeta and 13 Jbeta primers characterized the PCR. Measured with immunoSEQ multiplex PCR; TCRdb has only the in-frame clones, and not every one. The sample holds approximately 150,000 clones, around two thirds seen once. V lost 11 bases and J lost 11; bases outside the gene matches: 11. The V gene's germline CDR1 is SNHLY and CDR2 FYNNEI. The CDR3 is 13 amino acids. The chain is built from TRBV2 and TRBJ2-5, with 13 bases identical to TRBD2. The clonotype was recovered from a man aged 25-45 years in good health and CMV-seropositive. Sequencing used PBMCs. CDR3 bases: TGTGCCTGCGGGACTAGCGGGAAGAGGGAGCAGTACTTC. Translating gives CACGTSGKREQYF.